This T cell receptor beta chain is from a study of blood T cell repertoires in COVID-19. Study as a whole: COVID-19 samples collected from the United States, Italy and Spain covered acute and convalescent phases.

Germline lookup yields CDR1 SGHNT and CDR2 YYREEE (reference sequence). V lost 0 bases, J lost 2 bases, and 5 bases stayed unmatched. The CDR3 loop spans 16 amino acids. Per the authors' pipeline: Researchers report that nucleated cell counts were estimated from reference gene primer amplification. Sequencing was performed with immunoSEQ multiplex PCR; in TCRdb, only in-frame clones are kept and a portion is missing. V, J and clone size are taken as reported in that table, and D and trimming were inferred from the DNA itself. Of tens of thousands of clones listed, 70% to 90% are singletons. This receptor was identified in a human donor in a cohort sampled during active COVID-19. The donor label of this sample is uncertain. Material: peripheral blood. V and J are TRBV5-4 and TRBJ1-5, with 7 bases identical to TRBD1. The CDR3 DNA reads TGTGCCAGCAGCTTGGGCAGGGGGGATGGCAATCAGCCCCAGCATTTT. Its translation is CASSLGRGDGNQPQHF.